The rows below give T cell receptor beta chains drawn from one sample of a study of OX40 agonist ivuxolimab in advanced cancers. The assay was immunoSEQ multiplex PCR, and TCRdb's table has in-frame clones only and misses some. Among approximately 67,000 clones, around 81% were seen once, and the ten largest hold 8.2%. Material: CD4+ or CD8+ T cells sorted from blood, obtained in a trial of the OX40 agonist ivuxolimab. The receptors were gathered from an adult with an advanced solid tumor such as melanoma, head and neck, liver or kidney cancer. CDR3s include the opening cysteine and the closing phenylalanine or tryptophan. The D gene is left open where the match is weak. Not all rows give a size; the values are once, few, many and, for expanded clones, a class.

j_call clone_size v_call d_call cdr3_aa cdr3_nt
TRBJ1-2 - TRBV28 - CASSPPALYYGYTF TGTGCCAGCAGTCCCCCAGCTCTCTACTATGGCTACACCTTC
TRBJ1-1 - TRBV7-2 - CASSLTRAEAFF TGTGCCAGCAGCTTAACTCGCGCTGAAGCTTTCTTT
TRBJ2-2 - TRBV6-4 - CASSEPNTGELFF TGTGCCAGCAGTGAGCCTAACACCGGGGAGCTGTTTTTT
TRBJ1-2 - TRBV4-1 - CASSQSSGDNYGYTF TGCGCCAGCAGCCAAAGTAGCGGGGACAACTATGGCTACACCTTC
TRBJ1-1 once TRBV18 - CASSPQGYTEAFF TGTGCCAGCTCACCACAGGGGTACACTGAAGCTTTCTTT
TRBJ2-7 - TRBV9 TRBD2 CASSPRLAEPYEQYF TGTGCCAGCAGCCCGCGGCTAGCGGAGCCCTACGAGCAGTACTTC
TRBJ1-1 - TRBV18 - CASSPYMNTEAFF TGTGCCAGCTCACCATATATGAACACTGAAGCTTTCTTT
TRBJ1-6 - TRBV18 - CASSQGVSEASPLHF TGTGCCAGCTCACAAGGGGTGTCAGAGGCTTCACCCCTCCACTTT
TRBJ2-3 - TRBV2 - CASSDEVEGGPDTQYF TGTGCCAGCAGTGATGAGGTGGAGGGGGGCCCAGATACGCAGTATTTT
TRBJ2-7 - TRBV20-1 - CSAPQDYEQYF TGCAGTGCTCCCCAGGACTACGAGCAGTACTTC
TRBJ1-6 - TRBV5-4 TRBD1 CASSRWDSNNSPLHF TGTGCCAGCAGCCGTTGGGACAGTAATAATTCACCCCTCCACTTT
TRBJ2-7 - TRBV5-1 TRBD1 CASRGGRGDEQYF TGCGCCAGCAGAGGGGGCCGAGGGGACGAGCAGTACTTC
TRBJ2-5 - TRBV11-3 - CASSPGGGGQETQYF TGTGCCAGCAGCCCAGGAGGGGGAGGACAAGAGACCCAGTACTTC
TRBJ2-2 few TRBV6-5 - CASSYNGQGLTGELFF TGTGCCAGCAGTTACAACGGCCAGGGGTTGACCGGGGAGCTGTTTTTT
TRBJ1-1 - TRBV5-1 TRBD1 CASSSWTGAGNTEAFF TGCGCCAGCAGCTCATGGACAGGGGCTGGGAACACTGAAGCTTTCTTT
TRBJ1-2 - TRBV2 - CASSAHGLDGYTF TGTGCCAGCAGCGCCCACGGGCTCGATGGCTACACCTTC
TRBJ1-6 - TRBV30 - CAWSDRDYNSPLHF TGTGCCTGGAGCGACCGGGATTATAATTCACCCCTCCACTTT
TRBJ2-2 few TRBV18 - CASSPRNTGELFF TGTGCCAGCTCACCACGGAACACCGGGGAGCTGTTTTTT
TRBJ2-1 - TRBV4-1 TRBD2 CASSQGTSGSNEQFF TGCGCCAGCAGCCAAGGGACTAGCGGCAGCAATGAGCAGTTCTTC
TRBJ1-5 - TRBV5-4 TRBD1 CASSPTPGTGNQPQHF TGTGCCAGCAGCCCTACTCCGGGGACAGGGAATCAGCCCCAGCATTTT
TRBJ1-4 once TRBV29-1 TRBD1 CSVRPTGNNEKLFF TGCAGCGTCCGGCCGACAGGGAATAATGAAAAACTGTTTTTT
TRBJ2-1 once TRBV7-9 - CASSPTGNEQFF TGTGCCAGCAGCCCGACAGGAAATGAGCAGTTCTTC
TRBJ1-2 - TRBV5-6 TRBD1 CASSLQDREFYGYTF TGTGCCAGCAGCTTGCAAGACAGGGAGTTCTATGGCTACACCTTC
TRBJ2-7 once TRBV11-2 - CASSVGDWGSYEQYF TGTGCCAGCAGCGTGGGGGACTGGGGGTCCTACGAGCAGTACTTC
TRBJ1-3 - TRBV5-1 - CASSLVANSGNTIYF TGCGCCAGCAGCTTGGTGGCCAACTCTGGAAACACCATATATTTT
TRBJ1-1 - TRBV11-2 - CASSLVGQPRSRGTEAFF TGTGCCAGCAGCTTAGTGGGTCAGCCAAGGTCAAGAGGCACTGAAGCTTTCTTT
TRBJ2-3 - TRBV4-2 TRBD2 CASSRFTGLAGGPGTDTQYF TGTGCCAGCAGCCGATTTACCGGACTAGCGGGAGGGCCTGGGACAGATACGCAGTATTTT
TRBJ1-1 - TRBV28 - CASFLGAGTEAFF TGTGCCAGCTTTCTAGGGGCAGGGACTGAAGCTTTCTTT
TRBJ1-1 - TRBV2 - CASILLGEYTEAFF TGTGCCAGCATCCTCTTGGGGGAGTACACTGAAGCTTTCTTT
TRBJ2-2 - TRBV4-1 TRBD2 CASSQEGLDIGDTGELFF TGCGCCAGCAGCCAAGAAGGACTAGATATCGGGGACACCGGGGAGCTGTTTTTT
TRBJ1-1 - TRBV20-1 - CSAKGGTEAFF TGCAGTGCGAAGGGAGGCACTGAAGCTTTCTTT
TRBJ2-1 once TRBV7-8 - CASSLVRGEVNEQFF TGTGCCAGCAGCTTAGTACGGGGCGAGGTCAATGAGCAGTTCTTC
TRBJ2-3 - TRBV5-1 - CASSFRDSADTQYF TGCGCCAGCAGCTTTCGGGACTCGGCAGATACGCAGTATTTT
TRBJ1-6 - TRBV6-6 - CASSYGQNNSPLHF TGTGCCAGCAGTTATGGACAGAATAATTCACCCCTCCACTTT
TRBJ1-1 - TRBV21-1 - CASTSGGGRTGEAFF TGTGCCAGCACCTCGGGGGGGGGTCGCACAGGTGAAGCTTTCTTT
TRBJ2-5 - TRBV29-1 - CSVESGRETQYF TGCAGCGTTGAAAGCGGACGAGAGACCCAGTACTTC
TRBJ2-3 - TRBV19 - CASSIRNRTTTDTQYF TGTGCCAGTAGTATTAGGAACCGGACCACCACAGATACGCAGTATTTT
TRBJ2-3 once TRBV10-3 - CAISESEVRGLDTQYF TGTGCCATCAGTGAGTCAGAAGTGCGGGGATTGGATACGCAGTATTTT
TRBJ2-3 - TRBV6-6 TRBD2 CASSYGTRLSDTQYF TGTGCCAGCAGTTACGGGACTAGGCTCTCGGATACGCAGTATTTT
TRBJ1-1 once TRBV5-6 TRBD1 CASSLAGQGAYTEAFF TGTGCCAGCAGCTTGGCCGGACAGGGGGCATACACTGAAGCTTTCTTT
TRBJ2-3 - TRBV6-6 - CASSYRGVGGDTQYF TGTGCCAGCAGTTACAGGGGAGTCGGCGGAGATACGCAGTATTTT
TRBJ1-1 - TRBV6-1 - CASTELQFSNTEAFF TGTGCCAGCACCGAACTACAGTTCTCGAACACTGAAGCTTTCTTT
TRBJ1-4 few TRBV5-1 - CASSLGQLNEKLFF TGCGCCAGCAGCTTGGGACAGTTAAACGAAAAACTGTTTTTT
TRBJ1-3 - TRBV14 - CASSRYPGNTIYF TGTGCCAGCAGCCGTTACCCTGGAAACACCATATATTTT
TRBJ2-7 once TRBV11-2 - CASSFSSREQPEQYF TGTGCCAGCAGCTTTAGTTCCCGGGAGCAGCCCGAGCAGTACTTC
TRBJ1-2 few TRBV4-3 - CASSQDGTANYGYTF TGCGCCAGCAGCCAAGATGGAACGGCTAACTATGGCTACACCTTC
TRBJ1-1 - TRBV7-2 - CASSRQGGDTEAFF TGTGCCAGCAGCAGGCAGGGTGGGGACACTGAAGCTTTCTTT
TRBJ1-1 - TRBV19 TRBD1 CASSRGTGGTNTEAFF TGTGCCAGTAGTAGGGGCACAGGGGGGACGAACACTGAAGCTTTCTTT
TRBJ2-2 - TRBV6-1 - CASGARTGELFF TGTGCCAGCGGGGCCCGCACCGGGGAGCTGTTTTTT
TRBJ2-2 - TRBV18 - CASSPPGWEGRTGELFF TGTGCCAGCTCACCACCGGGTTGGGAAGGTCGCACCGGGGAGCTGTTTTTT
TRBJ2-6 - TRBV6-5 - CASSYAGANVLTF TGTGCCAGCAGTTACGCCGGGGCCAACGTCCTGACTTTC
TRBJ1-1 - TRBV5-4 - CASSPLRDLGNTEAFF TGTGCCAGCAGCCCCCTCAGGGACTTAGGGAACACTGAAGCTTTCTTT
TRBJ1-2 - TRBV2 - CASTTDSSDYGYTF TGTGCCAGCACCACCGACAGTTCCGACTATGGCTACACCTTC
TRBJ2-7 - TRBV10-3 - CAISEALYEQYF TGTGCCATCAGTGAGGCTCTCTACGAGCAGTACTTC
TRBJ2-1 - TRBV18 TRBD1 CASSPSQSGTGRDEQFF TGTGCCAGCTCACCATCCCAGTCTGGGACAGGTCGCGATGAGCAGTTCTTC
TRBJ1-2 - TRBV19 - CASSIELSAVYGYTF TGTGCCAGTAGTATAGAGCTTTCAGCGGTCTATGGCTACACCTTC
TRBJ2-2 - TRBV5-4 TRBD1 CASSLVRQGDTGELFF TGTGCCAGCAGCTTGGTCCGACAGGGCGACACCGGGGAGCTGTTTTTT
TRBJ1-1 - TRBV11-3 TRBD1 CASSLDGTANTEAFF TGTGCCAGCAGCCTAGACGGGACAGCGAACACTGAAGCTTTCTTT
TRBJ2-2 - TRBV5-4 TRBD2 CASSLVTSGRRNTGELFF TGTGCCAGCAGCTTGGTGACTAGCGGGAGGAGGAACACCGGGGAGCTGTTTTTT
TRBJ1-2 few TRBV30 - CAWRGAGDYGHTF TGTGCCTGGAGAGGCGCGGGTGACTATGGCCACACCTTC